The rows below give T cell receptor beta chains drawn from one sample of a study of blood T cell repertoires in COVID-19. Clones were read by immunoSEQ multiplex PCR, and TCRdb kept only the in-frame ones, dropping some. The sample yields roughly 130,000 clones, about four fifths seen once. Sequenced sample: peripheral blood. The receptors shown here come from a woman in her forties or fifties with acute or convalescent COVID-19. Each CDR3 is given with its conserved first and last residue. Each record gives: D gene, J gene, clone size, V gene, CDR3 protein, CDR3 DNA. A D gene is named only where the DNA matches it firmly. Clone size is given for some rows only: seen once, a few or many times, or a class if the clone is expanded.

d_call: TRBD1
j_call: TRBJ1-1
clone_size: .
v_call: TRBV29-1
cdr3_aa: CSVITGVMNTEAFF
cdr3_nt: TGCAGCGTAATAACAGGGGTGATGAACACTGAAGCTTTCTTT

d_call: .
j_call: TRBJ1-1
clone_size: .
v_call: TRBV7-3
cdr3_aa: CASRSGMNTEAFF
cdr3_nt: TGTGCCAGCAGGTCAGGGATGAACACTGAAGCTTTCTTT

d_call: TRBD1
j_call: TRBJ1-2
clone_size: .
v_call: TRBV5-1
cdr3_aa: CASSSGQGRYGYTF
cdr3_nt: TGCGCCAGCAGCTCTGGACAGGGGAGGTATGGCTACACCTTC

d_call: TRBD1
j_call: TRBJ1-2
clone_size: .
v_call: TRBV30
cdr3_aa: CAWSWDRGDGYTF
cdr3_nt: TGTGCCTGGAGTTGGGACAGGGGTGATGGCTACACCTTC

d_call: .
j_call: TRBJ2-7
clone_size: .
v_call: TRBV25-1
cdr3_aa: CASSEQSVLSPYEQYF
cdr3_nt: TGTGCCAGCAGTGAACAATCAGTGTTGTCCCCCTACGAGCAGTACTTC

d_call: TRBD1
j_call: TRBJ1-2
clone_size: .
v_call: TRBV5-6
cdr3_aa: CASSYGTADGYTF
cdr3_nt: TGTGCCAGCAGCTACGGGACAGCGGACGGCTACACCTTC

d_call: TRBD2
j_call: TRBJ2-7
clone_size: .
v_call: TRBV2
cdr3_aa: CASKLAGGFDEQYF
cdr3_nt: TGTGCCAGCAAGCTAGCGGGGGGCTTTGACGAGCAGTACTTC

d_call: TRBD1
j_call: TRBJ1-5
clone_size: once
v_call: TRBV10-3
cdr3_aa: CATQPGQSNDQPQHF
cdr3_nt: TGTGCCACACAGCCGGGACAGAGTAATGATCAGCCCCAGCATTTT

d_call: TRBD1
j_call: TRBJ1-1
clone_size: few
v_call: TRBV3-1/TRBV3-2
cdr3_aa: CASSQGQGAFTEAFF
cdr3_nt: TGTGCCAGCAGCCAGGGACAGGGGGCGTTCACTGAAGCTTTCTTT

d_call: TRBD1
j_call: TRBJ1-5
clone_size: .
v_call: TRBV5-1
cdr3_aa: CASSPEQGDQPQHF
cdr3_nt: TGCGCCAGCAGCCCGGAACAGGGGGACCAGCCCCAGCATTTT

d_call: .
j_call: TRBJ1-1
clone_size: .
v_call: TRBV6-4
cdr3_aa: CASKGGVYSNTEAFF
cdr3_nt: TGTGCCAGTAAGGGGGGGGTATACTCGAACACTGAAGCTTTCTTT

d_call: .
j_call: TRBJ1-2
clone_size: few
v_call: TRBV14
cdr3_aa: CASSQNSFHGYTF
cdr3_nt: TGTGCCAGCAGCCAGAACAGTTTCCATGGCTACACCTTC

d_call: TRBD1
j_call: TRBJ1-1
clone_size: .
v_call: TRBV5-3
cdr3_aa: CARSYWDRENTEAFF
cdr3_nt: TGTGCCAGAAGCTACTGGGACAGAGAGAACACTGAAGCTTTCTTT

d_call: .
j_call: TRBJ2-3
clone_size: .
v_call: TRBV5-1
cdr3_aa: CASSLELGSGTDTQYF
cdr3_nt: TGCGCCAGCAGCTTGGAATTGGGTAGCGGAACAGATACGCAGTATTTT

d_call: .
j_call: TRBJ2-6
clone_size: .
v_call: TRBV18
cdr3_aa: CASSPPPGTSGANVLTF
cdr3_nt: TGTGCCAGCTCACCACCTCCGGGTACATCTGGGGCCAACGTCCTGACTTTC

d_call: .
j_call: TRBJ1-4
clone_size: .
v_call: TRBV29-1
cdr3_aa: CSCRRDEKLFF
cdr3_nt: TGCAGTTGTCGGAGGGATGAAAAACTGTTTTTT

d_call: TRBD1
j_call: TRBJ1-1
clone_size: .
v_call: TRBV27
cdr3_aa: CASSLSKGARVTEAFF
cdr3_nt: TGTGCCAGCAGTTTATCGAAGGGGGCGCGGGTCACTGAAGCTTTCTTT

d_call: .
j_call: TRBJ1-4
clone_size: .
v_call: TRBV2
cdr3_aa: CASSADRRRSEKLFF
cdr3_nt: TGTGCCAGCAGTGCAGACAGGAGGCGCAGTGAAAAACTGTTTTTT

d_call: .
j_call: TRBJ2-2
clone_size: .
v_call: TRBV6-1
cdr3_aa: CASSDATPNTGELFF
cdr3_nt: TGTGCCAGCAGTGACGCGACTCCGAACACCGGGGAGCTGTTTTTT

d_call: .
j_call: TRBJ2-1
clone_size: .
v_call: TRBV7-3
cdr3_aa: CASSPLAGSYNEQFF
cdr3_nt: TGTGCCAGCAGCCCTCTAGCCGGATCCTACAATGAGCAGTTCTTC

d_call: TRBD2
j_call: TRBJ2-7
clone_size: .
v_call: TRBV24-1
cdr3_aa: CATSDRKGLAGNGSSYEQYF
cdr3_nt: TGTGCCACCAGTGACCGCAAGGGACTAGCGGGGAATGGATCCTCCTACGAGCAGTACTTC

d_call: .
j_call: TRBJ1-1
clone_size: .
v_call: TRBV6-6
cdr3_aa: CASSSTGLGTEAFF
cdr3_nt: TGTGCCAGCAGTTCAACAGGGCTTGGCACTGAAGCTTTCTTT

d_call: TRBD1
j_call: TRBJ2-4
clone_size: .
v_call: TRBV27
cdr3_aa: CASSFNQGAQNIQYF
cdr3_nt: TGTGCCAGCAGTTTCAACCAGGGGGCCCAAAACATTCAGTACTTC

d_call: TRBD1
j_call: TRBJ1-5
clone_size: .
v_call: TRBV7-9
cdr3_aa: CASSLQGNSNQPQHF
cdr3_nt: TGTGCCAGCAGCCTACAGGGGAACAGCAATCAGCCCCAGCATTTT

d_call: .
j_call: TRBJ2-5
clone_size: .
v_call: TRBV11-2
cdr3_aa: CASSLGDRSKETQYF
cdr3_nt: TGTGCCAGCAGCTTAGGAGACAGGTCGAAAGAGACCCAGTACTTC

d_call: .
j_call: TRBJ1-2
clone_size: few
v_call: TRBV6-1
cdr3_aa: CASSEDWAGYGYTF
cdr3_nt: TGTGCCAGCAGTGAAGATTGGGCAGGCTATGGCTACACCTTC

d_call: TRBD1
j_call: TRBJ1-2
clone_size: many
v_call: TRBV29-1
cdr3_aa: CSVEDQPSQGAYGYTF
cdr3_nt: TGCAGCGTTGAAGATCAGCCGTCCCAGGGGGCCTATGGCTACACCTTC

d_call: .
j_call: TRBJ1-2
clone_size: .
v_call: TRBV4-2
cdr3_aa: CASSQGPTGGDYGYTF
cdr3_nt: TGTGCCAGCAGCCAAGGTCCGACGGGGGGTGACTATGGCTACACCTTC

d_call: .
j_call: TRBJ1-6
clone_size: .
v_call: TRBV4-2
cdr3_aa: CASSLRTDGNSPLHF
cdr3_nt: TGTGCCAGCAGCCTACGGACAGATGGTAATTCACCCCTCCACTTT

d_call: .
j_call: TRBJ1-2
clone_size: .
v_call: TRBV6-1
cdr3_aa: CASSEDSYYIYGYTF
cdr3_nt: TGTGCCAGCAGTGAAGACAGCTATTATATCTATGGCTACACCTTC

d_call: TRBD1
j_call: TRBJ1-6
clone_size: .
v_call: TRBV28
cdr3_aa: CASSENGQGNSPLHF
cdr3_nt: TGTGCCAGCAGCGAAAACGGACAGGGGAATTCACCCCTCCACTTT

d_call: .
j_call: TRBJ2-5
clone_size: .
v_call: TRBV12-5
cdr3_aa: CASGLGAEETQYF
cdr3_nt: TGTGCTAGTGGTTTAGGGGCTGAAGAGACCCAGTACTTC